This T cell receptor (beta chain) originates from a study of blood T cell repertoires in COVID-19. Study information: Donors in the United States, Italy and Spain gave samples during acute or convalescent COVID-19. T cells, B-cell-depleted T cells, or PBMCs provided the cDNA or gDNA that served as material.

The V gene's germline CDR1 is LNHNV and CDR2 YYDKDF (reference sequence). Trimming took off 6 bases at V and 2 bases at J, with 9 bases between the two ends. The CDR3 has 13 amino acids. This clone was seen once. Authors' methods: Nucleated cell number was recorded as an estimate derived from reference gene primer amplification. Profiled with immunoSEQ multiplex PCR; TCRdb holds only in-frame clones, not every one. Clone size and the V and J calls come from that table; the DNA yielded D and trimming. The sample carries more than 150,000 clones, around 90% recorded once. This rearrangement joins TRBV15 to TRBJ2-3; D perhaps matches TRBD2 (5 bases). The sample taken for sequencing was peripheral blood. The sequence derives from a man aged 50-60 years with acute or convalescent COVID-19. The CDR3 region is CATRDLLTDTQYF. CDR3 in DNA: TGTGCCACCAGGGACTTACTCACAGATACGCAGTATTTT.